This TCR beta chain originates from a study of cytomegalovirus exposure and HLA in healthy donors. Study-wide context: The 600 to 800 first-cohort repertoires shared a platform with the approximately 120 validation repertoires, as reported in a later analysis.

CDR1 and CDR2 (germline): SGHTA, FQGNSA. This CDR3 has 14 residues. V was clipped by 5 bases and J by 6 bases; unmatched bases: 6. Points on this clone: Its antigen is as yet unknown.

The study's findings and limits: Overall, some 160 TCR beta chains were annotated as cytomegalovirus-associated. Confirmation in vitro established that a few CMV-associated chains were specific for CMV antigens.

The assay was immunoSEQ multiplex PCR, and TCRdb's table has in-frame clones only and misses some. The repertoire has under 80,000 clones, around 94% of them found once; the top ten carry 2.5% to 4%. The sample consisted of PBMCs. The rearrangement links TRBV7-2 to TRBJ1-5; 8 bases are a match to TRBD1. The origin of this receptor is a woman aged 18 to 35 in good health and CMV-seropositive. CDR3 bases: TGTGCCAGCAGCGCGACAGGGGCGGTTCAGCCCCAGCATTTT. This sequence encodes CASSATGAVQPQHF.